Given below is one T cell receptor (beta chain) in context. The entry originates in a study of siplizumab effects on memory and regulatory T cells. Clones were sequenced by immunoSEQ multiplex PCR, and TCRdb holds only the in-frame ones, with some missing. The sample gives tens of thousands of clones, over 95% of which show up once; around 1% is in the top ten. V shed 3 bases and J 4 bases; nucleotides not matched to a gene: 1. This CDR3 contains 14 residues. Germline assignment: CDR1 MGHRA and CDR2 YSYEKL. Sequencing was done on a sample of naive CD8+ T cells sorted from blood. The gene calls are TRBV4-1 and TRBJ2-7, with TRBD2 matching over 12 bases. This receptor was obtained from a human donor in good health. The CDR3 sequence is CASSQTSGSYEQYF. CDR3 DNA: TGCGCCAGCAGCCAGACTAGCGGGAGTTACGAGCAGTACTTC.